A single sample gave rise to the 21 T cell receptor beta chains below, sequenced in a study of blood T cell repertoires in COVID-19. Profiled with immunoSEQ multiplex PCR; TCRdb holds only in-frame clones, not every one. The data contain 90,000 to 100,000 clones, 82% of them singletons. The material sequenced was peripheral blood. The receptors were sampled from a man at least 80 years old with acute or convalescent COVID-19.

The chain couples TRBV19 to TRBJ1-2; a weak D match, TRBD1 (5 bases). Trimming left V 5 bases short and J 10 bases short, with 20 bases between. Germline V CDR1 and CDR2: LNHDA, SQIVND (reference sequence). This CDR3 is 14 amino acids long. The CDR3 here is CASSPNGAGALYTF. DNA for the CDR3: TGTGCCAGTAGTCCAAACGGTGCTGGGGCCCTCTACACCTTC.

The genes are TRBV7-2 and TRBJ1-1; 8 bases agree with TRBD1. V shed 5 bases, J shed 5 bases, and the junction held 7 bases outside the gene matches. Looked up from germline, CDR1 is SGHTA and CDR2 is FQGNSA. The CDR3 loop spans 14 amino acids. The CDR3 protein is CASSGQGQVTEAFF. CDR3 coding DNA: TGTGCCAGCAGCGGACAGGGACAGGTGACTGAAGCTTTCTTT.

The rearrangement joins TRBV7-8 to TRBJ2-2; 8 bases align to TRBD2. CDR1 is SGHVS and CDR2 is FQNEAQ in the germline V gene. Losses at the gene ends were 5 bases for V and 3 bases for J; bases not matched to a gene: 11. This CDR3 comprises 17 residues. CDR3 loop: CASSPLAAGYYTGELFF. In DNA form, the CDR3 reads TGTGCCAGCAGCCCACTAGCGGCGGGCTATTACACCGGGGAGCTGTTTTTT.

The chain links TRBV9 to TRBJ1-4, with TRBD1 matching over 7 bases. The germline V gene has CDR1 SGDLS and CDR2 YYNGEE. The CDR3 is made up of 16 amino acids. After removal of 3 bases from V and 7 bases from J, the junction contained 12 bases not matched to a gene. CDR3 region: CASSESPGGLGEKLFF. The CDR3 nucleotides read TGTGCCAGCAGCGAGTCCCCAGGGGGGCTAGGTGAAAAACTGTTTTTT.

The chain joins TRBV3-1 (or the pseudogene TRBV3-2) to TRBJ1-3; D remains ambiguous. Germline-derived CDR1 and CDR2 are LGHDT and YNNKEL (reference sequence). V lost 3 bases and J 0 bases, leaving 12 bases between the germline ends. The CDR3 spans 16 residues. CDR3 coding DNA: TGTGCCAGCAGCCATCCCGCCGAGTTCTCTGGAAACACCATATATTTT. It yields the protein CASSHPAEFSGNTIYF.

The CDR3 nucleotides read TGTGCCAGCAGTCGAACGACAGGGGACACTGAAGCTTTCTTT. Amino acids: CASSRTTGDTEAFF. The V gene is TRBV6-5, the J gene TRBJ1-1; TRBD1 agrees at 8 bases. The CDR3 totals 14 residues. The junction had 5 bases not matched to a gene; V was cut back by 5 bases and J by 3 bases. Germline V gene data show CDR1 as MNHEY and CDR2 as SVGAGI.

Here the CDR3 reads CASSGWGDNTEAFF. The CDR3 DNA sequence: TGTGCCAGCAGCGGCTGGGGGGACAACACTGAAGCTTTCTTT. The V call is TRBV6-5, the J call TRBJ1-1; perhaps TRBD1 as D (5 bases). The germline gives CDR1 MNHEY, CDR2 SVGAGI. Trimming removed 6 bases at V and 2 bases at J, with 13 bases between. This CDR3 contains 14 residues.

This chain links TRBV18 with TRBJ2-3; 10 bases are shared with TRBD1. Germline V CDR1 and CDR2: KGHSH, LQKENI. This CDR3 spans 14 amino acids. The ends lost 6 bases at V and 4 bases at J; junction bases unmatched: 4. In DNA, the CDR3 is TGTGCCAGCTCTCGACAGGGGGCGCCAGATACGCAGTATTTT. Residues: CASSRQGAPDTQYF.

This clone came up once. The chain couples TRBV9 to TRBJ1-4, with D maybe TRBD1 (5 bases). CDR1 and CDR2 (germline): SGDLS, YYNGEE. The CDR3 runs to 14 residues. V was pared by 4 bases and J by 7 bases, with 14 bases between. The CDR3 sequence: CASSPPGTAEKLFF. In DNA form, the CDR3 reads TGTGCCAGCAGCCCTCCCGGGACTGCTGAAAAACTGTTTTTT.

This chain joins TRBV30 and TRBJ2-2, with D maybe TRBD2 (5 bases). The CDR3 sequence is 14 residues long. CDR1 is GTSNPN, CDR2 SVGIG, per germline (reference sequence). Trimming stripped 0 bases from V and 0 bases from J, with 5 bases between. Written as DNA, the CDR3 is TGTGCCTGGAGTGTAGCGGCGAACACCGGGGAGCTGTTTTTT. This codes for CAWSVAANTGELFF.

The chain employs TRBV18 and TRBJ2-7, with D maybe TRBD1 (5 bases). The V end was cut by 3 bases, the J end by 4 bases, with 10 bases between. Germline V gives CDR1 KGHSH, CDR2 LQKENI. The CDR3 covers 13 residues. The CDR3 DNA is TGTGCCAGCTCACCTCTCGACAGTTACGAGCAGTACTTC. Translation gives CASSPLDSYEQYF. Complete variable domain (other parts from reference TRBV18 and TRBJ2-7): NAGVMQNPRHLVRRRGQEARLRCSPMKGHSHVYWYRQLPEEGLKFMVYLQKENIIDESGMPKERFSAEFPKEGPSILRIQQVVRGDSAAYFCASSPLDSYEQYFGPGTRLTVT.

This chain links TRBV27 with TRBJ1-1, with 8 positions matching TRBD1. The length of the CDR3 is 18 residues. The junction had 17 bases not matched to a gene; V was cut back by 3 bases and J by 5 bases. Germline CDR1 and CDR2: MNHEY and SMNVEV (reference sequence). The DNA for the CDR3 is TGTGCCAGCAGTTTTTCGGACAGGGAAGATTCTTTGTGGACTGAAGCTTTCTTT. This gives the protein CASSFSDREDSLWTEAFF.

The chain couples TRBV7-8 to TRBJ1-6; D remains ambiguous. CDR1 is SGHVS, CDR2 FQNEAQ, per germline. The CDR3 contains 12 residues. Deletions cut 4 bases from V and 10 bases from J, with 8 bases between. CDR3 loop: CASSSQESPLHF. The CDR3 bases are TGTGCCAGCAGCTCCCAAGAGTCACCCCTCCACTTT.

The gene calls are TRBV7-9 and TRBJ2-7; 14 bases agree with TRBD2. The CDR3 is 16 residues long. Trimming cost V 5 bases and J 3 bases; bases outside gene matches: 6. Germline-derived CDR1 and CDR2 are SEHNR and FQNEAQ (reference sequence). CDR3 protein: CASSTRLAGGGYEQYF. The CDR3 DNA reads as TGTGCCAGCAGCACCCGACTAGCGGGGGGGGGCTACGAGCAGTACTTC.

This clone was recorded only once. The chain has TRBV5-1 and TRBJ2-1; the match to TRBD2 covers 11 bases. Germline-derived CDR1 and CDR2 are SGHRS and YFSETQ. This CDR3 region has 16 residues. V shed 4 bases, J shed 5 bases, and the junction held 8 bases outside the gene matches. The CDR3 region is CASSIRLAGTNNEQFF. CDR3 DNA: TGCGCCAGCAGCATCCGACTAGCGGGGACCAACAATGAGCAGTTCTTC.

The chain employs TRBV7-2 and TRBJ2-1; a weak D match, TRBD2 (5 bases). This CDR3 has 12 amino acids. V lost 4 bases and J 10 bases, leaving 11 bases between the germline ends. Germline V CDR1 and CDR2: SGHTA, FQGNSA. The CDR3 protein is CASSSYREEQFF. In nucleotides, the CDR3 is TGTGCCAGCAGCTCGTATCGGGAAGAGCAGTTCTTC.

The chain carries TRBV5-1 and TRBJ2-1, with D unclear. CDR3 length: 14 residues. Germline V gene sequence: CDR1 SGHRS, CDR2 YFSETQ. V was clipped by 4 bases and J by 0 bases, with 8 bases between them. The CDR3 is CASSDGSSYNEQFF. For the CDR3, the DNA is TGCGCCAGCAGCGATGGTAGCTCCTACAATGAGCAGTTCTTC. Using reference TRBV5-1 and TRBJ2-1 for the parts outside the CDR3, the full variable domain is KAGVTQTPRYLIKTRGQQVTLSCSPISGHRSVSWYQQTPGQGLQFLFEYFSETQRNKGNFPGRFSGRQFSNSRSEMNVSTLELGDSALYLCASSDGSSYNEQFFGPGTRLTVL.

This clone has only a few counts. The V and J genes are TRBV16 and TRBJ2-1, with D perhaps matching TRBD2 (6 bases). V lost 2 bases and J 5 bases, leaving 16 bases between the germline ends. The germline V gene has CDR1 KGHSY and CDR2 FQNENV. There are 16 residues in the CDR3. As DNA, the CDR3 is TGTGCCAGCAGCCAAGGGGCCCGAGGGAGGAACAATGAGCAGTTCTTC. Amino acid sequence: CASSQGARGRNNEQFF.

The chain couples TRBV27 to TRBJ1-1, with 8 positions matching TRBD1. There are 14 residues in the CDR3. Germline V CDR1 and CDR2: MNHEY, SMNVEV (reference sequence). J was trimmed by 11 bases and V by 3 bases; bases with no gene match: 11. The CDR3 loop reads CASSFPGQGRKAFF. Here the CDR3 DNA reads TGTGCCAGCAGTTTCCCCGGACAGGGACGAAAGGCTTTCTTT.

The chain is built from TRBV5-5 and TRBJ1-2, with D possibly TRBD1 on 5 matching bases. Germline CDR1 SGHKS, CDR2 YYEKEE (reference sequence). V was pared by 6 bases and J by 3 bases, with 21 bases between. This CDR3 is 16 amino acids long. CDR3 residues: CASTRRTGPIDYGYTF. CDR3 DNA sequence: TGTGCCAGCACCAGGAGAACAGGACCCATCGACTATGGCTACACCTTC.

The CDR3: CASRVSQPQHF. CDR3 bases: TGTGCCAGCAGGGTTAGTCAGCCCCAGCATTTT. This rearrangement joins TRBV6-6 to TRBJ1-5; D unresolved. V shed 6 bases and J shed 6 bases, with 6 bases lying between them. Germline CDR1 reads MNHNY; CDR2 reads SVGAGI (reference sequence). This CDR3 is 11 amino acids long.